Listed below are T cell receptor beta chains from one sample, sequenced in a study of T-cell reconstitution after alpha-beta-depleted transplantation in children. TCRdb recomputed calls from the PCR reads with MiXCR, one row per CDR3 protein. The repertoire holds 200,000 to 250,000 distinct CDR3 sequences, with about a tenth as singletons. The material was PBMCs from the stem cell graft donor, obtained from the stem cell graft. The source of these receptors is a human donor who donated a stem cell graft to a child with acute lymphoblastic leukemia. CDR3s include the opening cysteine and the closing phenylalanine or tryptophan. D genes are given only for firm matches. Clone sizes are given selectively: once, few, many, or a class where the clone is expanded.

size,D,V,J,CDR3,DNA
many,-,TRBV7-2,TRBJ2-2,CASSLMTANTGELFF,TGTGCCAGCAGCTTAATGACGGCTAACACCGGGGAGCTGTTTTTT
few,TRBD2,TRBV7-6,TRBJ2-1,CASSSLAGGHNEQFF,TGTGCCAGCAGCTCCTTAGCGGGGGGTCACAATGAGCAGTTCTTC
few,-,TRBV9,TRBJ2-7,CASSVGGLAYEQYF,TGTGCCAGCAGCGTAGGCGGGCTAGCCTACGAGCAGTACTTC
many,TRBD2,TRBV12-3/TRBV12-4,TRBJ2-1,CASSLPISGFNNEQFF,TGTGCCAGCAGTTTGCCCATTAGCGGGTTCAACAATGAGCAGTTCTTC
few,TRBD2,TRBV12-3/TRBV12-4,TRBJ2-5,CASSLGGAGGRPYF,TGTGCCAGCAGTTTGGGAGGGGCCGGAGGGCGTCCGTACTTC
many,-,TRBV2,TRBJ2-2,CASSRDSPNTGELFF,TGTGCCAGCAGTAGAGACAGCCCGAACACCGGGGAGCTGTTTTTT
many,-,TRBV7-9,TRBJ2-5,CASSLQWRTNQETQYF,TGTGCCAGCAGCTTACAGTGGAGGACAAATCAAGAGACCCAGTACTTC
once,TRBD2,TRBV7-2,TRBJ2-4,CASSSTSGVAKNIQYF,TGTGCCAGCAGCTCGACTAGCGGGGTCGCCAAAAACATTCAGTACTTC
few,TRBD2,TRBV29-1,TRBJ2-1,CSQLPEMAGGTYNEQFF,TGCAGCCAACTCCCCGAGATGGCGGGGGGTACTTACAATGAGCAGTTCTTC
few,-,TRBV28,TRBJ2-3,CASSFRVPTDTQYF,TGTGCCAGCAGTTTTAGGGTACCCACAGATACGCAGTATTTT
-,-,TRBV18,TRBJ2-3,CASSPRRDTQYF,TGTGCCAGCTCACCAAGGCGGGATACGCAGTATTTT
-,-,TRBV12-3/TRBV12-4,TRBJ2-5,CASSLASRAGKETQYF,TGTGCCAGCAGTTTAGCGAGCAGGGCGGGGAAAGAGACCCAGTACTTC
-,-,TRBV7-8,TRBJ2-7,CASSSHLGPSVEQYF,TGTGCCAGCAGCTCCCACTTGGGACCCTCTGTGGAGCAGTACTTC
many,TRBD1,TRBV20-1,TRBJ2-7,CSASRGQGPEQYF,TGCAGTGCTAGCCGGGGACAGGGCCCCGAGCAGTACTTC
few,-,TRBV12-3/TRBV12-4,TRBJ2-7,CASSPNRDEQYF,TGTGCCAGCAGCCCGAACAGGGACGAGCAGTACTTC
-,TRBD2,TRBV20-1,TRBJ2-1,CSATRLAVYNEQFF,TGCAGTGCAACTAGACTAGCTGTCTACAATGAGCAGTTCTTC
few,-,TRBV19,TRBJ2-1,CASSMGPIQFF,TGTGCCAGTAGTATGGGGCCAATTCAGTTCTTC
many,-,TRBV7-6,TRBJ2-2,CASSLMSVRNTGELFF,TGTGCCAGCAGCTTAATGAGTGTTAGGAACACCGGGGAGCTGTTTTTT
few,-,TRBV5-1,TRBJ2-5,CASSQTGTPPETQYF,TGCGCCAGCAGCCAGACCGGGACACCTCCCGAGACCCAGTACTTC
-,-,TRBV30,TRBJ1-1,CAWGAGAEAFF,TGTGCCTGGGGGGCTGGAGCTGAAGCTTTCTTT
few,TRBD1,TRBV5-1,TRBJ2-2,CASTRGQGNTGELFF,TGCGCCAGCACTAGGGGACAGGGGAACACCGGGGAGCTGTTTTTT
-,TRBD2,TRBV19,TRBJ2-2,CASLSGGRYTGELFF,TGTGCCAGTTTGTCGGGGGGTCGATACACCGGGGAGCTGTTTTTT
-,-,TRBV7-2,TRBJ2-5,CASSSLEITLTETQYF,TGTGCCAGCAGCTCACTAGAAATTACCCTAACGGAGACCCAGTACTTC